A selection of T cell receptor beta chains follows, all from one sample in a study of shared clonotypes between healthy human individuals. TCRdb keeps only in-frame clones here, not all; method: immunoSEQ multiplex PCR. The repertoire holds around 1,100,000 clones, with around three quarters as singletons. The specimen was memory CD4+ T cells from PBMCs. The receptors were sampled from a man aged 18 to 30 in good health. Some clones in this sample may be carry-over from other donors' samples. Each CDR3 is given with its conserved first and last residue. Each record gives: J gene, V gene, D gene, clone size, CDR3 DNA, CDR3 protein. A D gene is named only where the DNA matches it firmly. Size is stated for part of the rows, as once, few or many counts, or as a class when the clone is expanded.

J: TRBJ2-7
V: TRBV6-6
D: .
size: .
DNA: TGTGCCAGCAGTACCCAATCGGGGCCGAACTTC
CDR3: CASSTQSGPNF

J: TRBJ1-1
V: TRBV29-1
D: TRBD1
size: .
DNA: TGCAGCGGAGACAGGGGGCACACTGAAGCTTTCTTT
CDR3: CSGDRGHTEAFF

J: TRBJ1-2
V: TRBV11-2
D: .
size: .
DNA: TGTGCCAGCAGCTTCAGCGGGAGCTCCGGCTACACCTTC
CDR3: CASSFSGSSGYTF

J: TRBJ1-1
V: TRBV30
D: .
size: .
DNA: TGTGCCTGGAGTTCAGGGAACACTGAAGCTTTCTTT
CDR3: CAWSSGNTEAFF

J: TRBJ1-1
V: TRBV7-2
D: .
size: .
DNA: TGTGCCAGCAGCCGCCGGGGGTTTGAAGCTTTCTTT
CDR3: CASSRRGFEAFF

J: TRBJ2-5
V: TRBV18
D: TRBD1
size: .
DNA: TGTGCCAGCTCACCTTATCTGACAGGGGCTGGGGCGGAGACCCAGTACTTC
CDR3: CASSPYLTGAGAETQYF

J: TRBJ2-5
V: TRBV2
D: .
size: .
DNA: TGTGCCAGCAGGGAAAACGGGGGTTTAGGTGCCCAGTACTTC
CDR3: CASRENGGLGAQYF

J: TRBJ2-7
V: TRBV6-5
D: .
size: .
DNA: TGTGCCAGCAGTACTGAGTACCCCTACGAGCAGTACTTC
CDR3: CASSTEYPYEQYF

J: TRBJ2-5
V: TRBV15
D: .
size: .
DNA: TGTGCCACCAGCAAGACTAGTTTGGGACAAGAGACCCAGTACTTC
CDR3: CATSKTSLGQETQYF

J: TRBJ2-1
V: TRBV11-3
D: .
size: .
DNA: TGTGCCAGCAGCTTAGGACAGTACAATGAGCAGTTCTTC
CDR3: CASSLGQYNEQFF

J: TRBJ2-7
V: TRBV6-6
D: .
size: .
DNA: TGTGCCAGCCTGTGGGACCCCCAGAGGGAGCAGTACTTC
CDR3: CASLWDPQREQYF

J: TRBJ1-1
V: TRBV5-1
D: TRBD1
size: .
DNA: TGCGCCAGCAGCATCGGGACAGGAGTGACTGAAGCTTTCTTT
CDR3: CASSIGTGVTEAFF

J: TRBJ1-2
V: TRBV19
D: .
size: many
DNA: TGTGCCAGTAGTATTGGGCAGAGCTATGGCTACACCTTC
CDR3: CASSIGQSYGYTF

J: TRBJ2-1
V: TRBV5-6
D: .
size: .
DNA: TGTGCCAGCAGCTTCAGGGACAATGAGCAGTTCTTC
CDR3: CASSFRDNEQFF

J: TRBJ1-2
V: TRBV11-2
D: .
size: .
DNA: TGTGCCAGCAGCTTAGTTAATGGGGGAGGCAACTATGGCTACACCTTC
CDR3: CASSLVNGGGNYGYTF

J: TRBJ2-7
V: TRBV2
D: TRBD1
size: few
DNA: TGTGCCAGCAGTTTATACGGACAGGGACTCTACGAGCAGTACTTC
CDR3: CASSLYGQGLYEQYF

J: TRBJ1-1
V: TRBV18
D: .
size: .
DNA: TGTGCCAGCTCACCCGAGTATAACACTGAAGCTTTCTTT
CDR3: CASSPEYNTEAFF

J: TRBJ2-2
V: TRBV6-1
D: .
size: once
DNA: TGTGCCAGCAGTGAAAATCCCTCGGGGGCCGGGGAGCTGTTTTTT
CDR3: CASSENPSGAGELFF

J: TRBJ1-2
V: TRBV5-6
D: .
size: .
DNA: TGTGCCAGCAGCCCCGGGCCCTTAACGAGGGGTGGCTACACCTTC
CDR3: CASSPGPLTRGGYTF

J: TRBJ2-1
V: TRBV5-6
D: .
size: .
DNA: TGTGCCAGCAGCTTGTTGGGGGATGAGCAGTTCTTC
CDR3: CASSLLGDEQFF

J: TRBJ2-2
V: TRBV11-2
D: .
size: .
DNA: TGTGCCAGCAGCTTTCTTGGGGGCTCCGCGGGTAACACCGGGGAGCTGTTTTTT
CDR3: CASSFLGGSAGNTGELFF

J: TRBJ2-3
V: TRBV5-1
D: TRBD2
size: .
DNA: TGCGCCAGCAGCTTGGTACTAGCGGGTACAGATACGCAGTATTTT
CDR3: CASSLVLAGTDTQYF

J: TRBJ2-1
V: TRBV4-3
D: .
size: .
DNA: TGCGCCAGCAGCCAAGCCACAGGGGGGGGCTACAATGAGCAGTTCTTC
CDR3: CASSQATGGGYNEQFF

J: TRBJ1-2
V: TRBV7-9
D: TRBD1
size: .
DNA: TGTGCCAGCAGCCTAGGACAGGGGGGTAACTATGGCTACACCTTC
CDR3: CASSLGQGGNYGYTF

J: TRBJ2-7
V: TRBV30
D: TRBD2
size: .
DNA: TGTGCCTCGGCGGGGGGTCGCTACGAGCAGTACTTC
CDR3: CASAGGRYEQYF

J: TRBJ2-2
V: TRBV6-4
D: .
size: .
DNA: TGTGCCAGCAGCGAACAGGCCCTGGCGAACACCGGGGAGCTGTTTTTT
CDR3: CASSEQALANTGELFF

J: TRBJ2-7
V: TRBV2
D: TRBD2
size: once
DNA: TGTGCCAGCAGTGAAGGGGTAGCTGCAGGACTAGCGGGAGAGCAGTACTTC
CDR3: CASSEGVAAGLAGEQYF

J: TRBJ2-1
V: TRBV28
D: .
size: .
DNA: TGTGCCAGCAAAAAAGGGGGGGGCAATGAGCAGTTCTTC
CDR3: CASKKGGGNEQFF

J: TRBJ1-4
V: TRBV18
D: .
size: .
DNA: TGTGCCAGCTCACAGACACAAGCAACTAATGAAAAACTGTTTTTT
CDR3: CASSQTQATNEKLFF

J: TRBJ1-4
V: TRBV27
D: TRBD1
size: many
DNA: TGTGCCAGCAGTCCCCGGGACAGGGCTAATGAAAAACTGTTTTTT
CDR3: CASSPRDRANEKLFF

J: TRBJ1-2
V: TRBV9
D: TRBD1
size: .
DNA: TGTGCCAGCAGCTCCGATGACAGGGGAGGTGGCTACACCTTC
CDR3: CASSSDDRGGGYTF

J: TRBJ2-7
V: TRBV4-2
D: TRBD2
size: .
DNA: TGTGCCAGCAGCCACGTTCTAGCGGGAGGTATGAAAGAGCAGTACTTC
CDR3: CASSHVLAGGMKEQYF

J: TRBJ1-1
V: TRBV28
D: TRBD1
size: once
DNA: TGTGCCAGCAGTCCGGGGACAGGGGGAGCTTTCTTT
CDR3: CASSPGTGGAFF

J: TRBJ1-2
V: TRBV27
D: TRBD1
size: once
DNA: TGTGCCAGCAGTCCCGGGACAGGGACGCCTACCCACTATGGCTACACCTTC
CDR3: CASSPGTGTPTHYGYTF

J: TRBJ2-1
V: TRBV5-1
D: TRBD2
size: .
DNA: TGCGCCAGCAGCTTGGCCCCGCTTATCGGGAGGGCCAGTAATGAGCAGTTCTTC
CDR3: CASSLAPLIGRASNEQFF

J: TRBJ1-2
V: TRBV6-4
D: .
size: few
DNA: TGTGCCAGCACCCTGGGACTTCACTATGGCTACACCTTC
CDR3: CASTLGLHYGYTF

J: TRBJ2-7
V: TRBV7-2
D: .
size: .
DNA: TGTGCCAGCAGCCCGGACTACAACTACGAGCAGTACTTC
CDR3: CASSPDYNYEQYF

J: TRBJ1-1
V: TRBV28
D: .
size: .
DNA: TGTGCCAGCAGTTTCTCCGAGGCCAGGGACACTGAAGCTTTCTTT
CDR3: CASSFSEARDTEAFF

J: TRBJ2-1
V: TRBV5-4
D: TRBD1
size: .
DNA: TGTGCCAGCAGCTGGGGACAGGGGGCCTACAATGAGCAGTTCTTC
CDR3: CASSWGQGAYNEQFF